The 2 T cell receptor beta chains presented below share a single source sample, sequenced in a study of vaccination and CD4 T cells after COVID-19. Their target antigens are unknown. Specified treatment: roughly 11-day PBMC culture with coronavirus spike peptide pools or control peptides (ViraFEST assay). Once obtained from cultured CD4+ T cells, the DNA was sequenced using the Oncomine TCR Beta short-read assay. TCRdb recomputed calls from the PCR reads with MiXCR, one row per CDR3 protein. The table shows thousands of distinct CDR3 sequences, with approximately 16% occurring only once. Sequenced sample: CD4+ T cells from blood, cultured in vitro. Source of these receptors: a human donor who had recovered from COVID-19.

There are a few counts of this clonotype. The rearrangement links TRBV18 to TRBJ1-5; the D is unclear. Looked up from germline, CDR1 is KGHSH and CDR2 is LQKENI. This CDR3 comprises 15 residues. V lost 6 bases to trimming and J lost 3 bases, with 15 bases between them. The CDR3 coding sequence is TGTGCCAGCTCCAGGTGGGAGGGATTCAATCAGCCCCAGCATTTT. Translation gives CASSRWEGFNQPQHF.

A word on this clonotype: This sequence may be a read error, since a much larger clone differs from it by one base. Written as DNA, the CDR3 is TGTGCCGGCAGCTTAGAGGGGGACAACTATGGCTACACCTTC. Translated: CAGSLEGDNYGYTF. The V and J genes are TRBV7-9 and TRBJ1-2, with D maybe TRBD1 (6 bases). The CDR3 loop spans 14 amino acids. Germline assignment: CDR1 SEHNR and CDR2 FQNEAQ (reference sequence).